This T cell receptor (beta chain) derives from a study of blood T cell repertoires in COVID-19. About the study: T cells, B-cell-depleted T cells, or PBMCs supplied cDNA or gDNA.

The CDR3 is 15 amino acids. Germline assignment: CDR1 SGHRS and CDR2 YFSETQ. V trimming: 4 bases; J trimming: 5 bases; junction bases outside the gene matches: 2. Method: immunoSEQ multiplex PCR; TCRdb's copy keeps in-frame clones and lacks some. This table has roughly 150,000 clones, around four fifths appearing once. Sequencing was done on a sample of peripheral blood. This TCR was recovered from a woman older than 75 with acute or convalescent COVID-19. The chain is built from TRBV5-1 and TRBJ2-2; 13 positions agree with TRBD2. The CDR3: CASSPGLAGTGELFF. In DNA, the CDR3 is TGCGCCAGCAGCCCGGGACTAGCGGGGACCGGGGAGCTGTTTTTT.